The 8 T cell receptor beta chains listed next were all sequenced from one sample in a study of blood T cell repertoires in COVID-19. Produced via immunoSEQ multiplex PCR; TCRdb's table is partial and in-frame only. The profile covers roughly 74,000 clones, with 84% appearing a single time and 36% taken by the ten largest. Input material: peripheral blood. The origin of the receptors is a man between 65 and 85 years old with acute or convalescent COVID-19.

A few counts support this clone. The chain employs TRBV5-6 and TRBJ2-5; D might be TRBD2 (6 bases). The V end was cut by 6 bases, the J end by 7 bases, with 16 bases between. The CDR3 sequence is 13 residues long. Germline assignment: CDR1 SGHDT and CDR2 YYEEEE. CDR3 DNA: TGTGCCAGCACCATGGGGACTCGTGGGACCCAGTACTTC. Amino acid sequence: CASTMGTRGTQYF.

V usage is TRBV6-5 and J usage is TRBJ1-1; a possible D gene is TRBD1 (6 bases). The germline CDR1 and CDR2 sequences are MNHEY and SVGAGI. The CDR3 spans 15 residues. V lost 6 bases, J lost 5 bases, and 19 bases lay in between. The CDR3 coding sequence is TGTGCCAGCAGACCCCTAAACCAGGGGCGGACTGAAGCTTTCTTT. It translates to CASRPLNQGRTEAFF.

The rearrangement links TRBV6-5 to TRBJ1-2, with 7 bases that match TRBD1. The CDR3 is 16 amino acids. J lost 4 bases, V lost 2 bases, and 10 bases had no gene match. Per germline, CDR1 MNHEY and CDR2 SVGAGI. CDR3 DNA: TGTGCCAGCAGTTACCTCCGGACAGGTGGGGGCTATGGCTACACCTTC. Translated, it gives CASSYLRTGGGYGYTF.

V is TRBV7-2 and J is TRBJ2-3, with D possibly matching TRBD1 (5 bases). The CDR3 contains 15 residues. The V end was cut by 4 bases, the J end by 3 bases, with 14 bases between. Germline CDR1 and CDR2: SGHTA and FQGNSA. CDR3 in DNA: TGTGCCAGCAGCTCATGGGCAGGGTTGACAGATACGCAGTATTTT. Encoded protein: CASSSWAGLTDTQYF.

This rearrangement joins TRBV14 to TRBJ2-1; the match to TRBD2 covers 7 bases. Trimming at V came to 4 bases and at J to 4 bases, leaving 1 base not matched to a gene. Germline CDR1 SGHDN, CDR2 FVKESK. The CDR3 runs 13 residues. This CDR3 reads CASSPAGYNEQFF. The CDR3, as DNA: TGTGCCAGCAGCCCAGCGGGGTACAATGAGCAGTTCTTC.

The chain carries TRBV9 and TRBJ1-5; a possible D gene is TRBD1 (5 bases). This CDR3 has 15 residues. Germline loops: CDR1 SGDLS, CDR2 YYNGEE. V was trimmed by 0 bases and J by 5 bases, leaving 12 bases between them. This chain's CDR3 is CASSVAPGGDQPQHF. The CDR3 DNA reads TGTGCCAGCAGCGTAGCTCCCGGAGGGGATCAGCCCCAGCATTTT. The variable domain in full, with the rest retrieved from reference TRBV9 and TRBJ1-5, is DSGVTQTPKHLITATGQRVTLRCSPRSGDLSVYWYQQSLDQGLQFLIQYYNGEERAKGNILERFSAQQFPDLHSELNLSSLELGDSALYFCASSVAPGGDQPQHFGDGTRLSIL.

This clone is a singleton in its sample. The J gene is TRBJ2-1, the V gene TRBV7-3; weak D call: TRBD2 (5 bases). Trimming removed 2 bases from V and 4 bases from J, with 15 bases in between. CDR3 size: 16 residues. Germline values: CDR1 SGHTA, CDR2 FQGTGA. The CDR3 sequence: CASSLFHSTTYNEQFF. The CDR3 nucleotides read TGTGCCAGCAGCTTATTTCACTCGACTACTTACAATGAGCAGTTCTTC.

The rearrangement joins TRBV27 to TRBJ2-3; weak D call: TRBD2 (5 bases). V dropped 5 bases and J dropped 3 bases, with 12 bases sitting between them. The CDR3 consists of 14 residues. Germline CDR1 MNHEY, CDR2 SMNVEV (reference sequence). The CDR3 reads CASSPPQRTDTQYF. DNA of the CDR3: TGTGCCAGCAGTCCCCCTCAGCGGACAGATACGCAGTATTTT.